Listed below are T cell receptor beta chains from one sample, sequenced in a study of blood T cells in healthy people across ages. MiXCR, applied by TCRdb to the 5' RACE reads, yields one record per CDR3 protein. Of more than 1,000,000 distinct CDR3 sequences in the sample, less than 25% were seen once. The same data also went into a second study, on T cells of mothers and their children.

Material for sequencing was blood. The origin of the receptors is a girl aged 2-15 years in good health. Each CDR3 is given with its conserved first and last residue. Fields, in order: CDR3 length, V gene, clone size, J gene, D gene, CDR3 protein, CDR3 DNA. A D gene is named only where the DNA matches it firmly. Expanded clones are given a class, and other clones once, few, many or no size at all.

12	TRBV7-9	few	TRBJ2-5	NA	CASSRNLNSEYF	TGTGCCAGCAGCCGGAACTTGAATTCGGAGTACTTC
15	TRBV6-5	few	TRBJ2-3	TRBD1	CASSGQGVSTDTQYF	TGTGCCAGCAGTGGACAGGGAGTTAGCACAGATACGCAGTATTTT
18	TRBV7-6	NA	TRBJ2-6	NA	CASSPTTPGETGANVLTF	TGTGCCAGCAGCCCGACGACTCCGGGAGAAACGGGGGCCAACGTCCTGACTTTC
16	TRBV2	NA	TRBJ1-3	NA	CASALGDPTSGNTIYF	TGTGCCAGCGCCCTAGGGGACCCCACCTCTGGAAACACCATATATTTT
12	TRBV20-1	NA	TRBJ2-5	NA	CSAAGSRGEQYF	TGCAGTGCTGCCGGGTCCCGAGGGGAGCAGTACTTC
14	TRBV27	NA	TRBJ1-6	NA	CASSFQGRNSPLHF	TGTGCCAGCAGTTTTCAGGGCCGAAATTCACCCCTCCACTTT
15	TRBV14	few	TRBJ1-2	TRBD1	CASSQIAAGGSGYTF	TGTGCCAGCAGCCAAATAGCGGCAGGGGGCTCTGGCTACACCTTC
16	TRBV4-2	NA	TRBJ2-4	TRBD1	CASSQDAGTGKNIQYF	TGTGCCAGCAGCCAAGATGCGGGGACAGGCAAAAACATTCAGTACTTC
14	TRBV12-3/TRBV12-4	NA	TRBJ2-7	NA	CASSPSGRAYEQYF	TGTGCCAGCAGCCCATCGGGGCGCGCCTACGAGCAGTACTTC
15	TRBV7-2	once	TRBJ2-1	NA	CASSWETGVGNEQFF	TGTGCCAGCAGCTGGGAGACAGGCGTGGGGAATGAGCAGTTCTTC
12	TRBV13	NA	TRBJ1-5	NA	CASSFRGLAQHF	TGTGCCAGCAGCTTTCGAGGGTTAGCCCAGCATTTT
14	TRBV29-1	NA	TRBJ1-2	NA	CSVASLGEGFGYTF	TGCAGCGTTGCGTCGTTGGGGGAAGGCTTCGGCTACACCTTC
15	TRBV11-2	few	TRBJ2-1	NA	CASSLRWGPYNEQFF	TGTGCCAGCAGCTTAAGGTGGGGTCCCTACAATGAGCAGTTCTTC
14	TRBV4-1	NA	TRBJ2-5	TRBD2	CASSLHSGQETQYF	TGCGCCAGCAGCCTCCATAGCGGGCAAGAGACCCAGTACTTC
13	TRBV20-1	NA	TRBJ1-2	NA	CSARDRSSYGYTF	TGCAGTGCTAGAGATCGATCAAGCTATGGCTACACCTTC
15	TRBV5-1	NA	TRBJ2-5	TRBD2	CASSLIGGAGGTQYF	TGCGCCAGCAGCTTGATTGGGGGCGCGGGAGGGACCCAGTACTTC
16	TRBV7-2	NA	TRBJ2-1	NA	CASSLHARLGQNEQFF	TGTGCCAGCAGCTTACATGCGAGATTAGGTCAGAATGAGCAGTTCTTC
15	TRBV20-1	few	TRBJ2-7	NA	CSARDPAESSYEQYF	TGCAGTGCTAGAGATCCGGCAGAAAGCTCCTACGAGCAGTACTTC
15	TRBV12-3/TRBV12-4	NA	TRBJ1-1	TRBD1	CASSQMTGAGTEAFF	TGTGCCAGCAGTCAAATGACAGGGGCAGGTACTGAAGCTTTCTTT
12	TRBV7-9	few	TRBJ2-1	NA	CASSPHAYEQFF	TGTGCCAGCAGCCCCCACGCGTATGAGCAGTTCTTC
13	TRBV6-2/TRBV6-3	NA	TRBJ2-1	NA	CASSYAEGHEQFF	TGTGCCAGCAGTTACGCTGAGGGGCATGAGCAGTTCTTC
14	TRBV20-1	NA	TRBJ2-7	TRBD1	CSARFPTGFYEQYF	TGCAGTGCTAGATTTCCGACAGGGTTCTACGAGCAGTACTTC
15	TRBV3-1	few	TRBJ2-5	TRBD1	CAGSPRLGTEETQYF	TGTGCCGGCAGCCCCCGTTTAGGGACAGAAGAGACCCAGTACTTC
16	TRBV13	many	TRBJ2-3	TRBD2	CASSSPLAGGTDTQYF	TGTGCCAGCAGCTCCCCACTAGCGGGGGGGACAGATACGCAGTATTTT
15	TRBV4-2	many	TRBJ2-1	TRBD2	CASSQGTSSYNEQFF	TGTGCCAGCAGCCAAGGGACTAGCTCCTACAATGAGCAGTTCTTC
16	TRBV27	NA	TRBJ2-2	TRBD1	CASSFYRGSNTGELFF	TGTGCCAGCAGTTTCTACAGGGGGTCGAACACCGGGGAGCTGTTTTTT
15	TRBV28	NA	TRBJ1-2	TRBD1	CASRVPQGGAGGYTF	TGTGCCAGCAGAGTTCCACAGGGGGGCGCGGGTGGCTACACCTTC
16	TRBV6-2/TRBV6-3	NA	TRBJ2-2	NA	CASSSPWGVVTGELFF	TGTGCCAGCAGTTCGCCTTGGGGGGTCGTCACCGGGGAGCTGTTTTTT
13	TRBV4-2	NA	TRBJ2-1	NA	CASSQARGNEQFF	TGTGCCAGCAGCCAAGCTCGAGGGAATGAGCAGTTCTTC
12	TRBV24-1	many	TRBJ2-1	NA	CATSDVGARMFF	TGTGCCACCAGTGATGTAGGGGCGAGGATGTTCTTC
14	TRBV19	NA	TRBJ2-2	TRBD1	CASRDRTNTGELFF	TGTGCCAGTAGGGACAGGACGAACACCGGGGAGCTGTTTTTT
15	TRBV13	NA	TRBJ2-1	NA	CASSPETGRYNEQFF	TGTGCCAGCAGCCCAGAAACAGGGCGCTACAATGAGCAGTTCTTC
15	TRBV6-2/TRBV6-3	few	TRBJ2-7	TRBD2	CASTRGLVSSYEQYF	TGTGCCAGCACCCGAGGACTAGTATCCTCCTACGAGCAGTACTTC
16	TRBV3-1	few	TRBJ1-1	NA	CASSQEGEALGAEAFF	TGTGCCAGCAGCCAAGAGGGTGAGGCCTTGGGGGCTGAAGCTTTCTTT
12	TRBV7-9	few	TRBJ2-1	NA	CASVRPGYEQFF	TGTGCCAGCGTGAGACCCGGCTATGAGCAGTTCTTC
13	TRBV29-1	NA	TRBJ1-2	NA	CSVGSGTDYGYTF	TGCAGCGTTGGATCCGGGACGGATTATGGCTACACCTTC
13	TRBV4-1	few	TRBJ2-7	NA	CASSRVGSYEQYF	TGCGCCAGCAGCCGGGTGGGGAGCTACGAGCAGTACTTC
11	TRBV20-1	NA	TRBJ1-1	NA	CSSPVNTEAFF	TGCAGCTCCCCGGTGAACACTGAAGCTTTCTTT
13	TRBV7-2	NA	TRBJ2-3	NA	CASSLPSWDTQYF	TGTGCCAGCAGCCTCCCATCGTGGGATACGCAGTATTTT
16	TRBV12-3/TRBV12-4	NA	TRBJ2-7	NA	CASSLLSGGHSYEQYF	TGTGCCAGCAGTTTATTGAGTGGGGGCCACTCCTACGAGCAGTACTTC
12	TRBV9	NA	TRBJ1-2	TRBD1	CASSFRTGGRTF	TGTGCCAGCAGCTTTCGAACAGGGGGCAGGACCTTC
11	TRBV29-1	few	TRBJ2-7	NA	CSVKVSYEQYF	TGCAGCGTGAAAGTCTCCTACGAGCAGTACTTC
13	TRBV19	few	TRBJ2-3	NA	CATSWGITDTQYF	TGTGCCACCAGTTGGGGGATCACAGATACGCAGTATTTT
15	TRBV6-6	few	TRBJ1-1	NA	CASSYSGDMNTEAFF	TGTGCCAGCAGTTACTCCGGGGACATGAACACTGAAGCTTTCTTT
16	TRBV7-2	NA	TRBJ2-5	TRBD2	CASSRLAGGPQETQYF	TGTGCCAGCAGCAGACTAGCGGGAGGGCCCCAAGAGACCCAGTACTTC
16	TRBV3-1	few	TRBJ1-4	TRBD1	CASSHYRQGRHEKLFF	TGTGCCAGCAGCCATTATCGACAGGGACGACATGAAAAACTGTTTTTT
15	TRBV6-1	few	TRBJ2-2	NA	CASRINMGVSGELFF	TGTGCCAGCAGGATAAATATGGGAGTATCCGGGGAGCTGTTTTTT
13	TRBV5-6	once	TRBJ1-2	NA	CASSLEVSHGYTF	TGTGCCAGCTCTCTCGAGGTCTCCCATGGCTACACCTTC
13	TRBV7-3	NA	TRBJ2-1	NA	CASSLIFMGEQFF	TGTGCCAGCAGCTTAATTTTTATGGGGGAGCAGTTCTTC